The 12 T cell receptor beta chains below come from one sample, sequenced in a study of CD8+ T cells in alopecia areata. Extracted RNA was reverse transcribed, and the resulting cDNA served as sequencing template. Using immunoSEQ multiplex PCR, the repertoire was profiled, and TCRdb retains in-frame clones only, with some absent. The table includes 75,000 to 100,000 clones, 70% to 85% detected once. Specified treatment: oral pan-JAK inhibitor, 5-10 mg twice daily. The sequences come from CD8+ T cells sorted from blood, collected at week 44, from a patient treated with tofacitinib. All receptors derive from a human donor with alopecia areata.

This clone has just a few counts. This sequence joins TRBV30 and TRBJ1-1, with TRBD1 as a possible D gene (5 bases). The CDR3 runs 13 residues. The germline V gene has CDR1 GTSNPN and CDR2 SVGIG (reference sequence). The V end lost 3 bases, the J end lost 5 bases, and 13 bases lay between the germline ends. The CDR3 DNA is TGTGCCTGGAGACGGGGGATGCGGACTGAAGCTTTCTTT. This encodes CAWRRGMRTEAFF.

J is TRBJ1-1 and V is TRBV15; D uncertain. Between the trimmed V and J ends, which lost 11 bases and 1 base, there was a span of 17 bases. The length of the CDR3 is 14 residues. Per germline, CDR1 LNHNV and CDR2 YYDKDF (reference sequence). In DNA form, the CDR3 reads TGTGCCGCTGGAACTTTAAGTGGGAACACTGAAGCTTTCTTT. Protein: CAAGTLSGNTEAFF.

V usage is TRBV4-3 and J usage is TRBJ2-3; TRBD1 matches at 7 bases. Germline-derived CDR1 and CDR2 are LGHNA and YSLEER. With 4 bases clipped from V and 6 bases from J, the junction kept 7 bases outside the gene matches. The length of the CDR3 is 14 residues. CDR3 loop: CASSPYRGTDTQYF. CDR3 DNA sequence: TGCGCCAGCAGCCCTTACAGGGGAACGGATACGCAGTATTTT.

J is TRBJ1-5 and V is TRBV5-4, with 9 bases aligning to TRBD1. Germline CDR1 reads SGHNT; CDR2 reads YYREEE (reference sequence). Trimming cost V 0 bases and J 2 bases; bases outside gene matches: 0. The CDR3 is 15 amino acids. The CDR3: CASSLGTGGNQPQHF. CDR3 sequence (DNA): TGTGCCAGCAGCTTGGGGACAGGGGGCAATCAGCCCCAGCATTTT.

To note about this clone: This same CDR3 is encoded by further DNA sequences in the sample. The rearrangement joins TRBV11-2 to TRBJ2-1; D not resolved. CDR3 length: 12 amino acids. CDR1 is SGHAT and CDR2 is FQNNGV in the germline V gene. Trimming cost V 1 base and J 6 bases, with 4 bases left between them. CDR3 nucleotide sequence: TGTGCCAGCAGCTTAGGGCGCAATGAGCAGTTCTTC. Translation gives CASSLGRNEQFF.

The chain is built from TRBV29-1 and TRBJ1-2; 8 bases map to TRBD1. The CDR3 totals 12 residues. CDR1 and CDR2 from the germline V gene are SQVTM and ANQGSEA. The ends lost 3 bases at V and 8 bases at J; junction bases unmatched: 5. The CDR3 reads CSVDQGARGYTF. CDR3 DNA: TGCAGCGTTGATCAGGGGGCGCGGGGCTACACCTTC.

The chain links TRBV13 to TRBJ1-1; D is unresolved. This CDR3 is 15 amino acids long. Trimming removed 1 base from V and 4 bases from J, with 13 bases in between. From germline, CDR1 is PRHDT and CDR2 FYEKMQ (reference sequence). The CDR3 DNA follows: TGTGCCAGCAGCTTAGTCGCCTTCGGTGCCACTGAAGCTTTCTTT. Translation: CASSLVAFGATEAFF.

The chain combines TRBV4-3 with TRBJ2-7, with D possibly TRBD1 on 6 matching bases. V was shortened by 2 bases and J by 4 bases, with 12 bases between the two germline ends. Looked up from germline, CDR1 is LGHNA and CDR2 is YSLEER. This CDR3 has 14 residues. The CDR3 loop is CASSQSSQGYEQYF. In nucleotides, the CDR3 is TGCGCCAGCAGCCAATCCTCACAGGGTTACGAGCAGTACTTC.

This clone occurred a few times. This sequence joins TRBV19 and TRBJ2-1; no definite D call. The germline V gene has CDR1 LNHDA and CDR2 SQIVND (reference sequence). The CDR3 loop spans 11 amino acids. Trimming pared 3 bases from V and 15 bases from J, leaving 12 bases between. The CDR3 loop reads CASSMAIEWFF. CDR3 nucleotide sequence: TGTGCCAGTAGTATGGCGATAGAGTGGTTCTTC.

The J gene is TRBJ2-1, the V gene TRBV5-1, with TRBD2 as a possible D gene (5 bases). The CDR3 spans 14 residues. Germline CDR1 SGHRS, CDR2 YFSETQ. Trimming stripped 6 bases from V and 0 bases from J, with 10 bases between. The CDR3 is CASTTTSSYNEQFF. Written as DNA, the CDR3 is TGCGCCAGCACGACTACGAGCTCCTACAATGAGCAGTTCTTC.

This clone appeared a few times. The chain links TRBV6-5 to TRBJ2-1, with 9 positions matching TRBD1. The germline V gene has CDR1 MNHEY and CDR2 SVGAGI. After removal of 6 bases from V and 6 bases from J, the junction contained 9 bases not matched to a gene. The CDR3 is made up of 15 amino acids. The CDR3 DNA reads TGTGCCAGCAGCTGGACGGACAGGGGTAGCAATGAGCAGTTCTTC. This gives the protein CASSWTDRGSNEQFF.

V usage is TRBV28 and J usage is TRBJ1-1; D may be TRBD1 (5 bases). The CDR3 has 15 amino acids. The V end was cut by 4 bases, the J end by 0 bases, with 12 bases between. Germline CDR1 MDHEN, CDR2 SYDVKM. CDR3 sequence reads: CASSYDSNMNTEAFF. In DNA, the CDR3 is TGTGCCAGCAGTTATGACAGCAACATGAACACTGAAGCTTTCTTT.